The subject of this entry is one T cell receptor (beta chain). An immunoSEQ assay, version v3.0, was performed at survey level. The method was immunoSEQ multiplex PCR; TCRdb's version includes in-frame clones alone and lacks a portion of them. The sample lists approximately 9,400 clones, over 65% occurring once. This sample is part of a study of long-term antiretroviral therapy in people with HIV. V trimming: 11 bases; J trimming: 3 bases; junction bases outside the gene matches: 11. CDR3 length: 15 amino acids. Germline V gives CDR1 SNHLY, CDR2 FYNNEI. The samples, holding roughly 0.95-10 million cryopreserved PBMC, were thawed before DNA extraction was carried out.

The TCR was taken from a man aged 35-49 years with HIV. Source: unsorted PBMCs, taken 0.6 years before starting antiretroviral therapy. The V and J genes are TRBV2 and TRBJ1-2, with 11 bases matching TRBD1. CDR3: CAGQGAGSKDYGYTF. The CDR3 nucleotides are TGTGCCGGACAGGGGGCCGGGTCTAAAGACTATGGCTACACCTTC. The full variable domain, rest sourced from reference TRBV2 and TRBJ1-2, is EPEVTQTPSHQVTQMGQEVILRCVPISNHLYFYWYRQILGQKVEFLVSFYNNEISEKSEIFDDQFSVERPDGSNFTLKIRSTKLEDSAMYFCAGQGAGSKDYGYTFGSGTRLTVV.